The table lists the clone carrying this TCR beta chain with a few counts. Its antigen is unknown. This sample is part of a study of response to subunit inactivated influenza vaccine. Study-wide results and caveats: Few new T cells, the authors suggested, are recruited by each seasonal influenza vaccination.

The CDR3 loop spans 13 amino acids. In germline, CDR1 is SGHAT, CDR2 FQNNGV. The germline V and J ends were trimmed by 0 bases and 5 bases, with 7 bases remaining between them. One entry per CDR3 protein, called by TCRdb with MiXCR from the RT-PCR reads. The repertoire has 500,000 to 650,000 distinct CDR3 sequences, under 9% of them found once; the top ten carry 13%. This chain links TRBV11-2 with TRBJ1-1, with D unclear. The origin of this receptor is a man aged 45 to 75 who received an inactivated influenza vaccine. Material: PBMCs from blood, obtained less than 30 months after vaccination. The CDR3 sequence: CASSLDRLTEAFF. CDR3 nucleotide sequence: TGTGCCAGCAGCTTAGATCGGTTGACTGAAGCTTTCTTT. The full variable domain, completed using reference TRBV11-2 and TRBJ1-1, is EAGVAQSPRYKIIEKRQSVAFWCNPISGHATLYWYQQILGQGPKLLIQFQNNGVVDDSQLPKDRFSAERLKGVDSTLKIQPAKLEDSAVYLCASSLDRLTEAFFGQGTRLTVV.